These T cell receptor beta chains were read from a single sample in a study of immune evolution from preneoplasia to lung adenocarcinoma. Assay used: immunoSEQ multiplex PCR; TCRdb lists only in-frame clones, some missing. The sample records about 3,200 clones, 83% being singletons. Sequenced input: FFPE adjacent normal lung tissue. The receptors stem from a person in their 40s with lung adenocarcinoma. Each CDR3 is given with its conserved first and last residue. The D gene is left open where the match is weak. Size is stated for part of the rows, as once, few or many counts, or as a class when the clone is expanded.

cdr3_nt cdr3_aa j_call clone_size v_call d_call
TGCAGCGTTGCCGCCGACGGGAGAACAATTGAAGCTTTCTTT CSVAADGRTIEAFF TRBJ1-1 . TRBV29-1 .
TGTGCCAGCAGTGAAACGGGAGGACCCTACAATGAGCAGTTCTTC CASSETGGPYNEQFF TRBJ2-1 . TRBV25-1 TRBD2
TGTGCCAGCAGCTTTGACCGACGTCAGCCCCAGCATTTT CASSFDRRQPQHF TRBJ1-5 . TRBV5-4 .
TGTGCCAGCAGCTTATTTTCCTGGGCAGTCCGGGATTCACCCCTCCACTTT CASSLFSWAVRDSPLHF TRBJ1-6 . TRBV5-6 .
TGTGCCAGCAGCTTAGTAGGGGAAGTTGCAACTAATGAAAAACTGTTTTTT CASSLVGEVATNEKLFF TRBJ1-4 . TRBV7-9 .
TGTGCCAGCAGGCCCACTGGCAGGGAGAACTATGGCTACACCTTC CASRPTGRENYGYTF TRBJ1-2 . TRBV6-1 .
TGTGCCAGCAGTGAAGGTAGCGGGAGGGAGTGGGACACCGGGGAGCTGTTTTTT CASSEGSGREWDTGELFF TRBJ2-2 few TRBV6-4 TRBD2
TGTGCCAGCAGTGAAGAACTAGCGGGCTCCTACGAGCAGTACTTC CASSEELAGSYEQYF TRBJ2-7 once TRBV6-1 TRBD2
TGTGCCAGCAGCTACACAGATACGCAGTATTTT CASSYTDTQYF TRBJ2-3 . TRBV5-6 .
TGTGCCAGCAGCTTAGAAGTGTTTGAGACCCAGTACTTC CASSLEVFETQYF TRBJ2-5 . TRBV7-2 .
TGTGCCAGCAGCGTAGCCCAGGGGAATAGCTATGGCTACACCTTC CASSVAQGNSYGYTF TRBJ1-2 . TRBV9 .
TGTGCCACTAAACCCTGGGCTAGCTGGAACACCGGGGAGCTGTTTTTT CATKPWASWNTGELFF TRBJ2-2 . TRBV10-3 .
TGTGCCAGCAGCGACCGACTGGGATTGGTGGACGACTATGGCTACACCTTC CASSDRLGLVDDYGYTF TRBJ1-2 . TRBV9 .
TGCAGCGTGACCGGGACTAGCGGGGGGTTCGACGAGCAGTACTTC CSVTGTSGGFDEQYF TRBJ2-7 . TRBV29-1 TRBD2
TGTGCCAGCAGTGAAGGCTCTCTAGTTCCAGAGACCCAGTACTTC CASSEGSLVPETQYF TRBJ2-5 . TRBV6-1 .
TGTGCCATCGGGATTTCTGGGGCCAACGTCCTGACTTTC CAIGISGANVLTF TRBJ2-6 . TRBV7-8 .
TGCGCCAGCAGCCAAGGTCGGAACACTGAAGCTTTCTTT CASSQGRNTEAFF TRBJ1-1 . TRBV4-1 .
TGTGCCAGCAGTTTCCAGGGGGCGGACACCGGGGAGCTGTTTTTT CASSFQGADTGELFF TRBJ2-2 . TRBV6-1 TRBD1
TGTGCCAGCAGTGCCCGGGACAGGGCAGGGGGCTACACCTTC CASSARDRAGGYTF TRBJ1-2 . TRBV2 TRBD1
TGTGCCAGCAGCTTTACCCTCAGGCAGGGCCAAGAGACCCAGTACTTC CASSFTLRQGQETQYF TRBJ2-5 . TRBV11-2 .
TGTGCCAGCTCACCACCCCCGGACAGGGAGTCGCGGAGCTCCTACGAGCAGTACTTC CASSPPPDRESRSSYEQYF TRBJ2-7 . TRBV18 TRBD1
TGCGCCAGCAGCCCCCGGATCCCGAGAGGGGACACTGAAGCTTTCTTT CASSPRIPRGDTEAFF TRBJ1-1 . TRBV5-1 .
TGTGCCAGCAGTTTATCTCAGGGGGCGCGCGAGCAGTTCTTC CASSLSQGAREQFF TRBJ2-1 . TRBV28 TRBD1
TGTGCCAGCAGCGCCCGGACTGGGGAAAAACTGTTTTTT CASSARTGEKLFF TRBJ1-4 . TRBV9 .
TGTGCCAGCAGTTCTCCCCGGGGACTAGCGGGACTCAGCACAGATACGCAGTATTTT CASSSPRGLAGLSTDTQYF TRBJ2-3 . TRBV27 TRBD2
TGTGCCAGCAGTTACCGGACTAGCGCTTCGACGGAGCTGTTTTTT CASSYRTSASTELFF TRBJ2-2 . TRBV6-5 TRBD2
TGTGCCAGCAGCCCTGGACAGGACTATGAGGAAGCTTTCTTT CASSPGQDYEEAFF TRBJ1-1 . TRBV7-9 TRBD1
TGTGCCAGCAGCTTGGTGGGGAATCAGCCCCAGCATTTT CASSLVGNQPQHF TRBJ1-5 . TRBV5-6 .
TGTGCCAGCAGCTTAGAAAGCGGGGGCCCGGAGACCCAGTACTTC CASSLESGGPETQYF TRBJ2-5 . TRBV7-9 TRBD2
TGCGCCAGCAGCCAAGAGGTCAGAGGAATTAGTGGCTACACCTTC CASSQEVRGISGYTF TRBJ1-2 few TRBV4-1 .
TGCAGCGTTCTTGACGGGGGAAGGAACTATGGCTACACCTTC CSVLDGGRNYGYTF TRBJ1-2 few TRBV29-1 .
TGCGCCAGCAGCTTGGCCCTACAGGGGGGAAACACTGAAGCTTTCTTT CASSLALQGGNTEAFF TRBJ1-1 . TRBV5-1 TRBD1
TGTGCCACCCGACAGAGCCGGGACACCATATATTTT CATRQSRDTIYF TRBJ1-3 . TRBV2 .
TGCGCCAGCAGCTTGGATCAGGGAGCCCAACACGACGGCTACACCTTC CASSLDQGAQHDGYTF TRBJ1-2 . TRBV5-1 .
TGTGCCAGCAGCTTAGGGACAGGGGACCATGAGCAGTTCTTC CASSLGTGDHEQFF TRBJ2-1 . TRBV11-3 TRBD1
TGTGCCAGCAGTGGGACGACAGGGATCAAGGGCTACACCTTC CASSGTTGIKGYTF TRBJ1-2 . TRBV25-1 TRBD1
TGTGCCACCAGCCGAATTGGTGGCTCCCAAGAGACCCAGTACTTC CATSRIGGSQETQYF TRBJ2-5 . TRBV15 .
TGTGCCAGCAGTGAGGGGGTGTCAGGCTACACCTTC CASSEGVSGYTF TRBJ1-2 . TRBV6-1 .
TGTGCCAGCAGCGTAGACCTCGGACACGCTACCCCCGATGAGCAGTTCTTC CASSVDLGHATPDEQFF TRBJ2-1 . TRBV9 .
TGCGCCAGCAGCTTGGAACTAGCAGGGGTCGGCGAGCAGTACTTC CASSLELAGVGEQYF TRBJ2-7 . TRBV5-1 .
TGTGCCAGCAGCCTCCTAGGGACTAGCGGGAGCGAGCAGTACTTC CASSLLGTSGSEQYF TRBJ2-7 . TRBV4-2 TRBD2
TGCGCCAGCAGTCCAAGAAGCGGGAGGGCAGATACGCAGTATTTT CASSPRSGRADTQYF TRBJ2-3 . TRBV4-3 TRBD2
TGTGCCATCAGTGAGTCGATTAGTTCGGCGGGAGGGCGCACAGATACGCAGTATTTT CAISESISSAGGRTDTQYF TRBJ2-3 . TRBV10-3 TRBD2
TGTGCCAGCAGCGAATGGACAGGAGGGAACTATGGCTACACCTTC CASSEWTGGNYGYTF TRBJ1-2 . TRBV7-2 TRBD1
TGTGCCAGCAGTGCTACAGGGACCACTGAAGCTTTCTTT CASSATGTTEAFF TRBJ1-1 few TRBV6-1 .
TGCGCCAGCAGCACCGGGACGGTGAACAATGAGCAGTTCTTC CASSTGTVNNEQFF TRBJ2-1 . TRBV5-1 .
TGTGCCAGCAGCTTAGCGGAGGGGGCCCTGAATTCACCCCTCCACTTT CASSLAEGALNSPLHF TRBJ1-6 . TRBV11-1 TRBD1
TGTGCCAGCAGCTTAGCGAGGGGGGACAGGGAAGCTTTCTTT CASSLARGDREAFF TRBJ1-1 . TRBV7-9 TRBD1
TGCGCCAGCAGCTTGGGGACTAGTACCACCACAGATACGCAGTATTTT CASSLGTSTTTDTQYF TRBJ2-3 . TRBV5-1 TRBD2
TGTGCCAGCAGTGAGGACTCAGGGGGCGCAGACACTGAAGCTTTCTTT CASSEDSGGADTEAFF TRBJ1-1 . TRBV6-1 TRBD1
TGCGCCAGCAGCTTGGGGCAGGGACCCGAGCAGTACTTC CASSLGQGPEQYF TRBJ2-7 . TRBV5-1 .
TGTGCCAGCAGGGAGGGACAGGGGGTTAGTCAGCCCCAGCATTTT CASREGQGVSQPQHF TRBJ1-5 . TRBV2 TRBD1
TGTGCCAGTAGTATAGGGACTAGCGGGAGCAATGAGCAGTTCTTC CASSIGTSGSNEQFF TRBJ2-1 . TRBV19 TRBD2
TGTGCCAGCAGTTACGATTGGAACACTGAAGCTTTCTTT CASSYDWNTEAFF TRBJ1-1 . TRBV6-5 .
TGTGCCAGCAAATCAGGAAGCTCCTATAATTCACCCCTCCACTTT CASKSGSSYNSPLHF TRBJ1-6 . TRBV2 .